Listed here are 10 T cell receptor beta chains from one sample, sequenced in a study of blood T cell repertoires in COVID-19. This table comes from immunoSEQ multiplex PCR, and its TCRdb copy is limited to in-frame clones, with some not included. The repertoire holds roughly 150,000 clones, around 87% seen once, with about 5.7% in the top ten. Sequenced sample: peripheral blood. The receptor source for this set is a man of 80 years or more with acute or convalescent COVID-19.

This rearrangement joins TRBV3-1 (or the pseudogene TRBV3-2) to TRBJ2-3; D ambiguous. Germline V gives CDR1 LGHDT, CDR2 YNNKEL (reference sequence). The CDR3 extends over 11 amino acids. V was trimmed by 3 bases and J by 4 bases, leaving 2 bases between them. The DNA of the CDR3 is TGTGCCAGCAGCCACGCAGATACGCAGTATTTT. This encodes CASSHADTQYF.

J is TRBJ1-6 and V is TRBV7-6; TRBD1 matches 7 bases. The CDR3 runs 18 residues. V lost 1 base to trimming and J lost 9 bases; unmatched junction nucleotides: 15. The germline V gene encodes CDR1 SGHVS and CDR2 FNYEAQ. In DNA form, the CDR3 reads TGTGCCAGCAGCTTAGGACCCCCAAGACAGGGTGATAGTTCACCCCTCCACTTT. It specifies CASSLGPPRQGDSSPLHF.

This CDR3 reads CASSIVPPAGSNQPQHF. CDR3 in DNA: TGTGCCAGTAGTATCGTCCCCCCGGCAGGGAGCAATCAGCCCCAGCATTTT. This chain links TRBV19 with TRBJ1-5, with D maybe TRBD1 (5 bases). Trimming removed 3 bases at V and 1 base at J, with 16 bases between. This CDR3 comprises 17 residues. Looked up from germline, CDR1 is LNHDA and CDR2 is SQIVND (reference sequence).

The table lists this clone with a few counts. The chain links TRBV20-1 to TRBJ2-7, with D unclear. This CDR3 has 11 amino acids. Germline V gives CDR1 DFQATT, CDR2 SNEGSKA (reference sequence). V lost 4 bases, J lost 4 bases, and 8 bases lay in between. The CDR3 sequence: CSAIVLYEQYF. The CDR3 nucleotides are TGCAGTGCTATCGTCTTATACGAGCAGTACTTC.

The rearrangement links TRBV18 to TRBJ2-1, with TRBD1 identical over 11 bases. V lost 6 bases, J lost 7 bases, and 8 bases stayed unmatched. The germline V gene encodes CDR1 KGHSH and CDR2 LQKENI. The CDR3 has 15 amino acids. CDR3 DNA sequence: TGTGCCAGCTCTTTCGGACAGGGGGCTCTTAATGAGCAGTTCTTC. This sequence encodes CASSFGQGALNEQFF.

This clone was counted only a few times. The chain employs TRBV3-1 (or the pseudogene TRBV3-2) and TRBJ1-1, with D possibly being TRBD1 (6 bases). Germline lookup yields CDR1 LGHDT and CDR2 YNNKEL (reference sequence). The V gene lost 5 bases and the J gene lost 1 base, with 20 bases spanning the gap. The CDR3 runs to 17 residues. In DNA, the CDR3 is TGTGCCAGCAGCTCACCCGGGGGGGCGGAGAGGAACACTGAAGCTTTCTTT. Translating gives CASSSPGGAERNTEAFF.

The gene calls are TRBV21-1 and TRBJ2-4; TRBD1, the table's D call, lacks a check against the DNA. TRBV21-1 is a known pseudogene. The CDR3 extends over 19 amino acids. CDR3 region: CASSRKRPGTGIAKNIQYF. CDR3 nucleotide sequence: TGTGCCAGCAGCAGAAAAAGGCCCGGGACAGGCATAGCCAAAAACATTCAGTACTTC.

For this clone: Other DNA sequences of this sample code for an identical CDR3. The V call is TRBV19, the J call TRBJ2-1; 8 positions agree with TRBD2. The CDR3 covers 14 residues. J was trimmed by 4 bases and V by 4 bases; bases with no gene match: 3. Germline V gives CDR1 LNHDA, CDR2 SQIVND (reference sequence). In DNA, the CDR3 is TGTGCCAGTAGTACGGGACTAGGATACAATGAGCAGTTCTTC. This gives the protein CASSTGLGYNEQFF. The entire variable domain, with the rest obtained from reference TRBV19 and TRBJ2-1, is as follows: DGGITQSPKYLFRKEGQNVTLSCEQNLNHDAMYWYRQDPGQGLRLIYYSQIVNDFQKGDIAEGYSVSREKKESFPLTVTSAQKNPTAFYLCASSTGLGYNEQFFGPGTRLTVL.

The chain carries TRBV28 and TRBJ1-4, with D possibly TRBD1 on 5 matching bases. Trimming cost V 3 bases and J 1 base, with 6 bases left between them. The germline CDR1 and CDR2 sequences are MDHEN and SYDVKM. The CDR3 covers 14 residues. CDR3 nucleotide sequence: TGTGCCAGCAGTTTGGGGGGAACTAATGAAAAACTGTTTTTT. Residues: CASSLGGTNEKLFF. The whole variable domain, remainder taken from reference TRBV28 and TRBJ1-4, is DVKVTQSSRYLVKRTGEKVFLECVQDMDHENMFWYRQDPGLGLRLIYFSYDVKMKEKGDIPEGYSVSREKKERFSLILESASTNQTSMYLCASSLGGTNEKLFFGSGTQLSVL.

The chain combines TRBV4-1 with TRBJ1-2; maybe TRBD1 (5 bases). V was clipped by 4 bases and J by 6 bases, with 15 bases between them. The CDR3 has 14 residues. Germline V gives CDR1 MGHRA, CDR2 YSYEKL. CDR3 in amino acids: CASSRTLDSHGYTF. The CDR3 DNA is TGCGCCAGCAGCCGTACATTAGACAGTCATGGCTACACCTTC.